What follows are 10 T cell receptor beta chains derived from one specimen sequenced in a study of blood T cell repertoires in COVID-19. Profiled with immunoSEQ multiplex PCR; TCRdb holds only in-frame clones, not every one. The sample yields roughly 150,000 clones, 84% seen once. The sequenced sample consisted of PBMCs or T cells enriched from blood (not recorded which). These receptors all stem from a man aged 50 to 60 in a cohort exposed to, infected with or recovered from COVID-19 (not recorded which).

The CDR3 loop reads CASSDKTRDEQFF. The CDR3 nucleotides are TGCGCCAGCAGTGACAAGACTAGGGATGAGCAGTTCTTC. V is TRBV10-1 and J is TRBJ2-1, with TRBD2 as a possible D gene (6 bases). Germline CDR1 is WNHNN and CDR2 is SYGVQD (reference sequence). This CDR3 has 13 amino acids. V shed 3 bases and J shed 8 bases, with 11 bases lying between them.

The genes are TRBV6-2 or TRBV6-3 and TRBJ2-7; weak D call: TRBD1 (6 bases). The germline CDR1 and CDR2 sequences are MNHEY and SVGEGT. The ends were cut back, 5 bases at V and 2 bases at J, with 13 bases in the middle. The CDR3 contains 14 residues. DNA of the CDR3: TGTGCCAGCAGTGACAGGCTTGCTCCCTACGAGCAGTACTTC. Protein product: CASSDRLAPYEQYF.

The chain links TRBV6-2 or TRBV6-3 to TRBJ1-2; D unclear. CDR1 and CDR2 (germline): MNHEY, SVGEGT. V lost 2 bases, J lost 7 bases, and 8 bases lay in between. The CDR3 sequence is 12 residues long. The CDR3: CASSYVRGGYTF. Here the CDR3 DNA reads TGTGCCAGCAGTTACGTTCGGGGTGGCTACACCTTC.

The chain recombines TRBV25-1 with TRBJ2-3; D remains ambiguous. CDR1 MGHDK and CDR2 SYGVNS come from the germline V gene. This CDR3 is built from 12 residues. V was clipped by 6 bases and J by 5 bases, with 9 bases between them. Here the CDR3 DNA reads TGTGCCAGCAGCCCTCTAGGAGATACGCAGTATTTT. Translation gives CASSPLGDTQYF.

The chain joins TRBV18 to TRBJ1-1, with a possible D match to TRBD1 (6 bases). Germline CDR1 is KGHSH and CDR2 is LQKENI. This CDR3 has 13 amino acids. The ends were cut back, 5 bases at V and 5 bases at J, with 12 bases in the middle. CDR3 bases: TGTGCCAGCTCAGGGACAATTGGGACTGAAGCTTTCTTT. Translation: CASSGTIGTEAFF.

V and J are TRBV6-5 and TRBJ2-7; a weak D match, TRBD2 (5 bases). This CDR3 region has 13 residues. Germline CDR1 is MNHEY and CDR2 is SVGAGI. Trimming took 4 bases from V and 2 from J, leaving 9 bases between them. CDR3 nucleotide sequence: TGTGCCAGCAGTTTCGGAGGTACCTACGAGCAGTACTTC. Translation gives CASSFGGTYEQYF.

The chain carries TRBV10-2 and TRBJ1-1; D unclear. The V end lost 0 bases, the J end lost 0 bases, and 5 bases lay between the germline ends. Germline lookup yields CDR1 WSHSY and CDR2 SAAADI. The length of the CDR3 is 14 residues. CDR3 protein: CASSESDLNTEAFF. DNA for the CDR3: TGCGCCAGCAGTGAGTCGGACTTGAACACTGAAGCTTTCTTT.

This chain connects TRBV12-5 to TRBJ1-1; D perhaps matches TRBD1 (5 bases). V lost 4 bases to trimming and J lost 4 bases, with 16 bases between them. In germline, CDR1 is LGHNT, CDR2 FRNRAP. The CDR3 is 15 amino acids. The DNA for the CDR3 is TGTGCTAGTGGTTGGTCCCCGCAGGGTGGCACTGAAGCTTTCTTT. Its protein is CASGWSPQGGTEAFF.

V usage is TRBV19 and J usage is TRBJ2-7; TRBD2 matches at 11 bases. Germline loops: CDR1 LNHDA, CDR2 SQIVND (reference sequence). This CDR3 comprises 16 residues. Trimming removed 3 bases from V and 1 base from J; junction bases left unmatched: 5. The CDR3 DNA is TGTGCCAGTAGTATTCCCCGACTAGCGGGATCCTACGAGCAGTACTTC. Protein sequence: CASSIPRLAGSYEQYF.

This clone has just a few counts. The chain carries TRBV7-2 and TRBJ1-5, with no clear D. CDR3 size: 15 residues. With 1 base removed from V and 1 base from J, the gap between germline ends came to 8 bases. The V gene's germline CDR1 is SGHTA and CDR2 FQGNSA. CDR3 protein: CASSLGQSSNQPQHF. CDR3 DNA sequence: TGTGCCAGCAGCTTAGGCCAGTCCAGCAATCAGCCCCAGCATTTT.